A single count supports the clone carrying this T cell receptor beta chain. This entry is derived from a study of T cell changes during pregnancy in multiple sclerosis. J gave up 2 bases and V 5 bases, and 12 bases lay outside the gene matches. The CDR3 spans 17 residues. Germline assignment: CDR1 SGHAT and CDR2 FQNNGV. Only in-frame clones appear in the TCRdb table, and some are missing; sequencing was by immunoSEQ multiplex PCR. The table lists 70,000 to 95,000 clones, roughly 93% of them singletons. This TCR came from a female donor with multiple sclerosis, enrolled in a pregnancy study. The chain has TRBV11-2 and TRBJ2-7; 10 bases are shared with TRBD2. Here the sequenced sample was peripheral blood, taken in the third trimester of pregnancy. The CDR3, as DNA: TGTGCCAGCAGCCTCGCCCCTAGCGGGAGAGGCCCCTACGAGCAGTACTTC. Protein: CASSLAPSGRGPYEQYF. Full variable domain (missing parts from reference TRBV11-2 and TRBJ2-7): EAGVAQSPRYKIIEKRQSVAFWCNPISGHATLYWYQQILGQGPKLLIQFQNNGVVDDSQLPKDRFSAERLKGVDSTLKIQPAKLEDSAVYLCASSLAPSGRGPYEQYFGPGTRLTVT.